Shown below are 15 T cell receptor beta chains from a single sample sequenced in a study of OX40 agonist ivuxolimab in advanced cancers. Using immunoSEQ multiplex PCR, the repertoire was profiled, and TCRdb retains in-frame clones only, with some absent. The data hold approximately 68,000 clones, with about 91% observed a single time. Sequenced material: CD4+ or CD8+ T cells sorted from blood, taken in a trial of the OX40 agonist ivuxolimab. The source of these receptors is an adult with an advanced solid tumor such as melanoma, head and neck, liver or kidney cancer.

By share, this clone ranks as medium-sized. V gene TRBV28 combines with J gene TRBJ1-4, with no clear D. Germline V gives CDR1 MDHEN, CDR2 SYDVKM. This CDR3 has 14 residues. Trimming cost V 1 base and J 7 bases, with 10 bases left between them. Here the CDR3 reads CASSLSGIAEKLFF. DNA for the CDR3: TGTGCCAGCAGTTTATCCGGGATTGCTGAAAAACTGTTTTTT.

The rearrangement links TRBV10-3 to TRBJ1-5; 7 bases align to TRBD1. CDR3 size: 18 residues. CDR1 is ENHRY and CDR2 is SYGVKD in the germline V gene. Trimming at V came to 1 base and at J to 0 bases, leaving 9 bases not matched to a gene. CDR3 protein: CAISEFGPGQLSNQPQHF. As DNA, the CDR3 is TGTGCCATCAGTGAGTTCGGACCGGGACAGCTTAGCAATCAGCCCCAGCATTTT.

The gene calls are TRBV2 and TRBJ1-5; 7 positions agree with TRBD1. The length of the CDR3 is 16 residues. CDR1 is SNHLY and CDR2 is FYNNEI in the germline V gene. The V and J ends lost 6 bases and 2 bases, in that order; junction bases with no gene match: 10. CDR3 coding DNA: TGTGCCAGCAGGGGCCACAGGGGAATAGGCAATCAGCCCCAGCATTTT. Translation gives CASRGHRGIGNQPQHF.

This clone came up a few times. The chain employs TRBV7-3 and TRBJ1-1; possible D gene TRBD1, 6 bases. With 7 bases removed from V and 3 bases from J, the gap between germline ends came to 12 bases. The CDR3 has 13 amino acids. From germline, CDR1 is SGHTA and CDR2 FQGTGA. DNA for the CDR3: TGTGCCAGCACCAAGGGGGGTGACACTGAAGCTTTCTTT. Residues: CASTKGGDTEAFF.

The chain couples TRBV5-1 to TRBJ1-1, with 9 nucleotides matching TRBD1. Germline CDR1 reads SGHRS; CDR2 reads YFSETQ. Trimming cost V 4 bases and J 5 bases; bases outside gene matches: 9. There are 15 residues in the CDR3. This chain's CDR3 is CASSQGQDRGTEAFF. Here the CDR3 DNA reads TGCGCCAGCAGCCAAGGACAGGACAGGGGTACTGAAGCTTTCTTT.

The CDR3 DNA sequence: TGTGCCTGGAGTGTACCCGGGGCAGATACGCAGTATTTT. This codes for CAWSVPGADTQYF. This chain joins TRBV30 and TRBJ2-3, with D possibly being TRBD2 (5 bases). This CDR3 comprises 13 residues. Germline assignment: CDR1 GTSNPN and CDR2 SVGIG (reference sequence). Trimming removed 0 bases from V and 4 bases from J, with 8 bases in between.

In regard to this clone: One end of the junction is discordant with germline, which a read error may explain. This chain links TRBV7-3 with TRBJ1-1; D is ambiguous. The CDR3 covers 13 residues. Germline CDR1 is SGHTA and CDR2 is FQGTGA. This chain's CDR3 is CASSLTMNTEAFF. The CDR3 region has the DNA TGTGCCAGCAGCCTAACAATGAACACTGAAGCTTTCTTT.

The V gene is TRBV4-3, the J gene TRBJ2-3; D remains unclear. Trimming shortened V by 2 bases and J by 0 bases, and 9 bases separated the two germline ends. The CDR3 has 15 residues. CDR1 and CDR2 from the germline V gene are LGHNA and YSLEER. The CDR3 region has the DNA TGCGCCAGCAGCCAACTAACCGCTAGCACAGATACGCAGTATTTT. Its protein product is CASSQLTASTDTQYF.

This clone was recorded many times. The genes are TRBV18 and TRBJ2-7; D is perhaps TRBD1 (5 bases). The germline gives CDR1 KGHSH, CDR2 LQKENI. V lost 8 bases and J 6 bases, leaving 11 bases between the germline ends. This CDR3 comprises 11 residues. CDR3 DNA sequence: TGTGCCAGCGCAACAGGTCTCGAGCAGTACTTC. It codes for CASATGLEQYF. Full variable domain (outside the CDR3, taken from reference TRBV18 and TRBJ2-7): NAGVMQNPRHLVRRRGQEARLRCSPMKGHSHVYWYRQLPEEGLKFMVYLQKENIIDESGMPKERFSAEFPKEGPSILRIQQVVRGDSAAYFCASATGLEQYFGPGTRLTVT.

J is TRBJ2-7 and V is TRBV7-2; 8 positions agree with TRBD2. The length of the CDR3 is 14 residues. The germline V gene encodes CDR1 SGHTA and CDR2 FQGNSA. Trimming at V came to 9 bases and at J to 4 bases, leaving 11 bases not matched to a gene. The CDR3 coding sequence is TGTGCCAGTCGTACGGGCGGGGGGTTATACGAGCAGTACTTC. Its protein is CASRTGGGLYEQYF.

CDR3 bases: TGTGCCAGCGTCCTTAGGCAGGGGGCGCGGGAAAAACTGTTTTTT. Translated: CASVLRQGAREKLFF. The chain recombines TRBV28 with TRBJ1-4, with 8 bases aligning to TRBD1. V lost 8 bases, J lost 8 bases, and 13 bases stayed unmatched. The CDR3 consists of 15 residues. The germline CDR1 and CDR2 sequences are MDHEN and SYDVKM.

This clone occurred once. The CDR3 nucleotides are TGCGCCAGCAGCCAGATCGGGACAGGGGTCCACGAGCAGTACTTC. Its protein is CASSQIGTGVHEQYF. This chain links TRBV4-3 with TRBJ2-7; 10 bases fit TRBD1. J gave up 5 bases and V 3 bases, and 7 bases lay outside the gene matches. The germline V gene encodes CDR1 LGHNA and CDR2 YSLEER. This CDR3 has 15 amino acids.

The CDR3 reads CASSPRGGRTYEQYF. CDR3 sequence (DNA): TGTGCCAGCAGTCCCCGGGGGGGAAGGACCTACGAGCAGTACTTC. This sequence joins TRBV27 and TRBJ2-7, with 8 bases matching TRBD2. Trimming took 5 bases from V and 2 from J; bases not matched to a gene: 8. CDR1 is MNHEY and CDR2 is SMNVEV in the germline V gene (reference sequence). CDR3 length: 15 amino acids.

This chain links TRBV28 with TRBJ2-1; D might be TRBD1 or TRBD2, each matching 5 bases. CDR1 MDHEN and CDR2 SYDVKM come from the germline V gene. The CDR3 totals 10 residues. Trimming left V 8 bases short and J 11 bases short, with 10 bases between. CDR3 residues: CASGGQKQFF. The CDR3 DNA is TGTGCCAGCGGGGGTCAAAAGCAGTTCTTC.

The rearrangement uses TRBV5-6 and TRBJ1-5; unclear D gene. This CDR3 is 15 amino acids long. The germline CDR1 and CDR2 sequences are SGHDT and YYEEEE. V was pared by 1 base and J by 1 base, with 9 bases between. The DNA for the CDR3 is TGTGCCAGCAGCTTGTACGCGTTAAGCAATCAGCCCCAGCATTTT. Residues: CASSLYALSNQPQHF.